This TCR beta chain was sequenced for a study of cytomegalovirus exposure and HLA in healthy donors. This clone was detected only once. V was shortened by 5 bases and J by 3 bases, with 10 bases between the two germline ends. Germline lookup yields CDR1 MDHEN and CDR2 SYDVKM. The CDR3 contains 13 residues. Vbeta (60) and Jbeta (13) primers were used in the PCR. Profiled with immunoSEQ multiplex PCR; TCRdb holds only in-frame clones, not every one. This sample has 95,000 or so clones; approximately 80% occur once, and the top ten carry roughly 4%. Donors had nominal health at sampling but likely had unrecorded immune exposures.

This sequence originates from a woman aged 65 to 85 in good health and CMV-seropositive. The sample was PBMCs. This chain connects TRBV28 to TRBJ1-2, with a weak D call TRBD1 (6 bases). CDR3 nucleotide sequence: TGTGCCAGCAGTCAGGACAGACACTATGGCTACACCTTC. This codes for CASSQDRHYGYTF.